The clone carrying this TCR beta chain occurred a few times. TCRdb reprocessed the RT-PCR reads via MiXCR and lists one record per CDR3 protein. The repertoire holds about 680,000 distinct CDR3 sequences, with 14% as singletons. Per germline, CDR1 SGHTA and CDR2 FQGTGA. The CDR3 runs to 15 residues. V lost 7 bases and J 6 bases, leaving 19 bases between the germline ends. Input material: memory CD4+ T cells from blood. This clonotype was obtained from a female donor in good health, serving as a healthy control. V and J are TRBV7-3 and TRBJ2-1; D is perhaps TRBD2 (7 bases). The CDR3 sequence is CASTPGGGGSNEQFF. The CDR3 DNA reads TGTGCCAGCACGCCCGGAGGGGGGGGCTCCAATGAGCAGTTCTTC. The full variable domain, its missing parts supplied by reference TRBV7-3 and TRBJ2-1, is GAGVSQTPSNKVTEKGKYVELRCDPISGHTALYWYRQSLGQGPEFLIYFQGTGAADDSGLPNDRFFAVRPEGSVSTLKIQRTERGDSAVYLCASTPGGGGSNEQFFGPGTRLTVL.